The entry below describes one TCR beta chain. The entry originates in a study of blood T cell repertoires in COVID-19. The germline V gene has CDR1 LGHDT and CDR2 YNNKEL (reference sequence). Trimming took 0 bases from V and 9 from J; bases not matched to a gene: 8. The CDR3 runs 15 residues. Some clones are missing from TCRdb's copy, which holds only in-frame ones; the method was immunoSEQ multiplex PCR. The data show approximately 76,000 clones, approximately 86% seen once. Sequencing was done on a sample of peripheral blood. The receptor was isolated from a woman in her sixties with acute or convalescent COVID-19. V usage is TRBV3-1 (or the pseudogene TRBV3-2) and J usage is TRBJ1-2; 9 nucleotides line up with TRBD1. As DNA, the CDR3 is TGTGCCAGCAGCCAAGATATGGGACAGGGTAGGAGCTACACCTTC. Its translation: CASSQDMGQGRSYTF.